Here is one T cell receptor (beta chain) with its context. The record originates from a study of CD8 T cells in Susac syndrome. RNA totalling about 0.45 to 1 ug underwent reverse transcription with random hexamers. TCRdb ran MiXCR on the immunoSEQ multiplex PCR reads and lists one entry per CDR3 protein. The sample has about 200,000 distinct CDR3 sequences; 85% to 95% are singletons. Trimming took 4 bases from V and 4 from J, leaving 13 bases between them. In germline, CDR1 is LGHNA, CDR2 YSLEER. The CDR3 loop spans 14 amino acids. The source is a human donor in good health. The chain links TRBV4-3 to TRBJ1-2; D unresolved. The specimen sequenced was CD4+ T cells from PBMCs. The CDR3 DNA reads TGCGCCAGCAGCCGCATCTTGGACCTCTATGGCTACACCTTC. Its translation: CASSRILDLYGYTF.